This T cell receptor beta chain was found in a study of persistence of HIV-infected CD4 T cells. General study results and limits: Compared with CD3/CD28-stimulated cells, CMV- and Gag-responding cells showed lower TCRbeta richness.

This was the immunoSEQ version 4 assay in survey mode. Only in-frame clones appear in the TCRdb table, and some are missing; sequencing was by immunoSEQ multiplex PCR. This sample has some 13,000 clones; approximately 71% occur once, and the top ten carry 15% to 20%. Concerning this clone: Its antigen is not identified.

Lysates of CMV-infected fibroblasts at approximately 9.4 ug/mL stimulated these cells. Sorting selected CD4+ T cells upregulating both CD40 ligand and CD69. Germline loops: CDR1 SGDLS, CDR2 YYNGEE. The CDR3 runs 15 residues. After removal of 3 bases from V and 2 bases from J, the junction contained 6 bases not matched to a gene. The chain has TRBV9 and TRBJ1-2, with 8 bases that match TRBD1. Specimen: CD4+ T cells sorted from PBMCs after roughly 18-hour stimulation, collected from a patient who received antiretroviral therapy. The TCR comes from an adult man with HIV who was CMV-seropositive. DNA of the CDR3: TGTGCCAGCAGCGGAGGACAGGGCGGGAACTATGGCTACACCTTC. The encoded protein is CASSGGQGGNYGYTF.